This TCR beta chain was observed in a study of response to subunit inactivated influenza vaccine. Study-level results: Authors suggested seasonal influenza vaccinations each recruit few new T cells.

Concerning this clonotype: The target antigen is unknown.

The CDR3 extends over 16 amino acids. After removal of 3 bases from V and 4 bases from J, the junction contained 11 bases not matched to a gene. Germline loops: CDR1 DFQATT, CDR2 SNEGSKA (reference sequence). TCRdb called the RT-PCR reads again in MiXCR, with one record for every CDR3 protein. The sample holds about 700,000 distinct CDR3 sequences, about 15% seen once. The sequencing here drew on PBMCs from blood, taken 14 to 15 days before vaccination. The TCR sequence derives from a man in his forties or fifties who received an inactivated influenza vaccine. The chain employs TRBV20-1 and TRBJ2-5, with 10 positions matching TRBD2. The CDR3 DNA reads as TGCAGTGCTAGTGAAGCGGGAGGGCCCAGGGGAGAGACCCAGTACTTC. This encodes CSASEAGGPRGETQYF.